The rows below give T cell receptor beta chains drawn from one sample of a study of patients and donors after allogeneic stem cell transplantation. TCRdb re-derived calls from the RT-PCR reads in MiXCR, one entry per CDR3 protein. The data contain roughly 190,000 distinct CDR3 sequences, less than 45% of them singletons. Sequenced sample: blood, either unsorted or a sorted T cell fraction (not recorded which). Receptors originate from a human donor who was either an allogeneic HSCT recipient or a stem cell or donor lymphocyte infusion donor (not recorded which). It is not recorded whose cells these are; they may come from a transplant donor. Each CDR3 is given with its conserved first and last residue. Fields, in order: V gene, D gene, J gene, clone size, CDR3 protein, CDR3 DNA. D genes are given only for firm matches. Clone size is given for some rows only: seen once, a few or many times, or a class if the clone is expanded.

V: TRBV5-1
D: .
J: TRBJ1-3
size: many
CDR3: CASSLAGSGNTIYF
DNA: TGTGCCAGCAGTTTGGCAGGGTCCGGAAACACCATATATTTT

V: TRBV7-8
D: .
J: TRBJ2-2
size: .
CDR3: CASSWQGGGELFF
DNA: TGTGCCAGCAGCTGGCAGGGGGGCGGGGAGCTGTTTTTT

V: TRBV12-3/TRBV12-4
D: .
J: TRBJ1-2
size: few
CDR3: CASSLLTGRGYTF
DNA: TGTGCCAGCAGTTTACTGACAGGAAGAGGCTACACCTTC

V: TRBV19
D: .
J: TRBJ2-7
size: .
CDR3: CASSIGRNSYEQYF
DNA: TGTGCCAGTAGTATAGGACGGAACTCCTACGAGCAGTACTTC

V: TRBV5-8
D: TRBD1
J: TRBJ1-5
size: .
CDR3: CASSLGQGASVSNQPQHF
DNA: TGTGCCAGCAGCTTGGGACAGGGGGCATCGGTCAGCAATCAGCCCCAGCATTTT

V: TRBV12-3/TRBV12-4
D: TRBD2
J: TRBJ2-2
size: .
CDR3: CASSLQREGPGELFF
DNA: TGTGCCAGCAGTTTACAGCGGGAGGGGCCCGGGGAGCTGTTTTTT

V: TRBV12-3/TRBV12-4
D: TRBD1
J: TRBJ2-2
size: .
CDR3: CASSFSGQGNTGELFF
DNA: TGTGCCAGCAGTTTCTCCGGACAGGGGAACACCGGGGAGCTGTTTTTT

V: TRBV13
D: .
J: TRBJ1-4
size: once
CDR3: CASSHGPEEKLFF
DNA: TGTGCCAGCAGCCATGGACCCGAGGAAAAACTGTTTTTT

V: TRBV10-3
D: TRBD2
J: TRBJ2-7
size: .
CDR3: CAITGLAGSYEQYF
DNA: TGTGCCATCACCGGACTAGCGGGATCCTACGAGCAGTACTTC

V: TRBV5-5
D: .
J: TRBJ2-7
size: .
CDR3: CASSLDSPSYEQYF
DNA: TGTGCCAGCAGCTTGGACTCTCCCTCCTACGAGCAGTACTTC

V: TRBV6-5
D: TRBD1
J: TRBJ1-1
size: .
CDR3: CASSPGTVRRTEAFF
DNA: TGTGCCAGCAGTCCCGGGACAGTCAGGCGCACTGAAGCTTTCTTT

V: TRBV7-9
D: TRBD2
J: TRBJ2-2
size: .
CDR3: CAPAARGTSGNTGELFF
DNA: TGTGCCCCAGCAGCCCGGGGGACTAGCGGAAACACCGGGGAGCTGTTTTTT

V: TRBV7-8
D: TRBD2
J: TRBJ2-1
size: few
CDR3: CASSPGLAGGGEQFF
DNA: TGTGCCAGCAGCCCGGGACTAGCGGGAGGTGGTGAGCAGTTCTTC

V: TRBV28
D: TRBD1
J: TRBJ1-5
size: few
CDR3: CASSLDRGVSQPQHF
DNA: TGTGCCAGCAGTTTGGACAGGGGAGTGAGTCAGCCCCAGCATTTT

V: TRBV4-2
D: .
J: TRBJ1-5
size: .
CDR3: CASSQISTGSNQPQHF
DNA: TGTGCCAGCAGCCAAATCAGCACAGGGTCAAATCAGCCCCAGCATTTT

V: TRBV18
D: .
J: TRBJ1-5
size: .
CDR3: CASSPIGGFGNQPQHF
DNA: TGTGCCAGCTCACCAATAGGGGGATTTGGCAATCAGCCCCAGCATTTT

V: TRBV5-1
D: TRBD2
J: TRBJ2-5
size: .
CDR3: CASSPGLAGGETQYF
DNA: TGTGCCAGCAGCCCGGGACTAGCGGGAGGAGAGACCCAGTACTTC

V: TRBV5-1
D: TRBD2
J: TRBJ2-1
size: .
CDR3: CASSLTSGSATHNEQFF
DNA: TGCGCCAGCAGCTTGACTAGCGGGAGCGCTACCCACAATGAGCAGTTCTTC

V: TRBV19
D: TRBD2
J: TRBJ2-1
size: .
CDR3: CASSPRLAEGNEQFF
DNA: TGTGCCAGTAGTCCAAGGCTAGCGGAGGGGAATGAGCAGTTCTTC

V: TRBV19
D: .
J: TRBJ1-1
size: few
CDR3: CASSGGDKMNTEAFF
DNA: TGTGCCAGTAGTGGGGGGGACAAGATGAACACTGAAGCTTTCTTT

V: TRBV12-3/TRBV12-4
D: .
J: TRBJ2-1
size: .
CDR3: CARSAGAPVTYNEQFF
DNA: TGTGCCAGAAGCGCGGGGGCCCCGGTCACCTACAATGAGCAGTTCTTC

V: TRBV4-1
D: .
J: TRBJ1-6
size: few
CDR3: CASSQDGTTATSPLHF
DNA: TGCGCCAGCAGCCAAGATGGGACTACCGCCACTTCACCCCTCCACTTT